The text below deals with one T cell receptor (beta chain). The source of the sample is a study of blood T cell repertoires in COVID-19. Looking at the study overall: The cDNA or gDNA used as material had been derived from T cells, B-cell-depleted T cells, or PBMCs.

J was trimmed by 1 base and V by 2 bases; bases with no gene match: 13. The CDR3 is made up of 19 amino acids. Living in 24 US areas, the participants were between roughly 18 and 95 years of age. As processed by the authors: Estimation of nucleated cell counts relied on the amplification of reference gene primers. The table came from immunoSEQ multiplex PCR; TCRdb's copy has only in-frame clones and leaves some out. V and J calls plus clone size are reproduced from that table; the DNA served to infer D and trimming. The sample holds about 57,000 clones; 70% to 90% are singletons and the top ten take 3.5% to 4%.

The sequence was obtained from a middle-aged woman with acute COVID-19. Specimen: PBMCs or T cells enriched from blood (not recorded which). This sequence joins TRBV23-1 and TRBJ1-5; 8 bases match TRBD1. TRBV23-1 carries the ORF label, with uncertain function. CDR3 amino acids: CASSQLMTGANGSNQPQHF. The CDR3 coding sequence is TGCGCCAGCAGTCAACTTATGACAGGGGCCAACGGGAGCAATCAGCCCCAGCATTTT.